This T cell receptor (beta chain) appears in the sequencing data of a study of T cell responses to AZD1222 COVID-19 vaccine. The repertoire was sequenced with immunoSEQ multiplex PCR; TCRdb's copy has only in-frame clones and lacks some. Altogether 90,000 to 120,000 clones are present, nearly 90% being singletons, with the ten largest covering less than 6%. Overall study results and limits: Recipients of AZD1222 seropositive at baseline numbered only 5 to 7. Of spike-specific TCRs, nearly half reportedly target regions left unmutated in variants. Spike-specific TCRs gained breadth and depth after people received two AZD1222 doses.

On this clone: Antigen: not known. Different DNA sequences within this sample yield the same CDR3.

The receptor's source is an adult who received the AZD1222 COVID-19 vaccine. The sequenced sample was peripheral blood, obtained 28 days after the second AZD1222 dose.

The CDR3 coding sequence is TGCGCCAGCAGCCAAGACAGGGGGTACGAGCAGTACTTC. Its translation: CASSQDRGYEQYF. This chain uses TRBV4-3 with TRBJ2-7; 7 bases fit TRBD1. Germline CDR1 and CDR2: LGHNA and YSLEER. The CDR3 extends over 13 amino acids. Trimming cost V 0 bases and J 4 bases; bases outside gene matches: 0.